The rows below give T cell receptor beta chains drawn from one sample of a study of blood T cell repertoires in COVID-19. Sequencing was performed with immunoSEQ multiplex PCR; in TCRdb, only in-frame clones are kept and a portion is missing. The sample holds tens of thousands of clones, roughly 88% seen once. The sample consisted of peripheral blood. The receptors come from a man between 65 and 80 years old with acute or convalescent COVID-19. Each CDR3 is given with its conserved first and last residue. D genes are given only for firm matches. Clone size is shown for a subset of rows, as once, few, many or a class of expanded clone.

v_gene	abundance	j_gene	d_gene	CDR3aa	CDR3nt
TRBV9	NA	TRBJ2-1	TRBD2	CASLNSGWGGFF	TGTGCCAGCCTCAATAGCGGGTGGGGTGGGTTCTTC
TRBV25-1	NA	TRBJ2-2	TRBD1	CASSPQGAPGELFF	TGTGCCAGCAGTCCTCAGGGGGCACCCGGGGAGCTGTTTTTT
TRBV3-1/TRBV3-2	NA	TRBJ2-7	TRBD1	CASSQVTGAEQYF	TGTGCCAGCAGCCAAGTGACAGGGGCCGAGCAGTACTTC
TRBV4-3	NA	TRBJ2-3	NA	CASSQAEVQYF	TGCGCCAGCAGCCAAGCCGAGGTGCAGTATTTT
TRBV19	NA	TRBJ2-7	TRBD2	CASSAWTSGSYEQYF	TGTGCCAGTAGTGCTTGGACTAGCGGCTCCTACGAGCAGTACTTC
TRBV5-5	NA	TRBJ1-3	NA	CASSHIPGLNSGNTIYF	TGTGCCAGCAGCCATATACCAGGACTGAACTCTGGAAACACCATATATTTT
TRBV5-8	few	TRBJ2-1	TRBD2	CASSLPSGGSKGEQFF	TGTGCCAGCAGCTTGCCTAGCGGGGGATCCAAGGGTGAGCAGTTCTTC
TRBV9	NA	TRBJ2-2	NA	CASSPFTGSGELFF	TGTGCCAGCAGCCCTTTTACAGGGTCCGGGGAGCTGTTTTTT
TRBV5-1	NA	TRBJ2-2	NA	CASSLRGQGSTGELFF	TGCGCCAGCAGCCTCCGGGGCCAGGGGAGCACCGGGGAGCTGTTTTTT
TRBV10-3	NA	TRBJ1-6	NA	CAISGGENSPLHF	TGTGCCATCAGTGGGGGAGAAAATTCACCCCTCCACTTT
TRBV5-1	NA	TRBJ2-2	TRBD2	CAGRPVAGVAGELFF	TGCGCCGGCCGGCCTGTAGCGGGAGTGGCCGGGGAGCTGTTTTTT
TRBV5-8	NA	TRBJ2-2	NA	CASSLVRLDTGELFF	TGTGCCAGCAGCTTGGTCAGATTGGACACCGGGGAGCTGTTTTTT
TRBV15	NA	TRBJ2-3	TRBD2	CATSRDGGRLRELTDTQYF	TGTGCCACCAGCAGAGATGGCGGGAGGTTACGGGAACTCACAGATACGCAGTATTTT
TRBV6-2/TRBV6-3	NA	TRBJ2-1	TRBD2	CASSYSASGISNEQFF	TGTGCCAGCAGTTACTCGGCTAGCGGGATTTCCAATGAGCAGTTCTTC